This T cell receptor (beta chain) originates from a study of blood T cell repertoires in COVID-19. About the research overall: COVID-19 samples from acute and convalescent phases originated in the United States, Italy and Spain. Nucleic acid was either cDNA or gDNA, and it came from T cells, B-cell-depleted T cells, or PBMCs.

Sequencing was performed with immunoSEQ multiplex PCR; in TCRdb, only in-frame clones are kept and a portion is missing. The profile shows 400,000 or so clones, over 85% of them singletons. The CDR3 runs to 16 residues. Germline values: CDR1 MNHNY, CDR2 SVGAGI (reference sequence). Between the trimmed V and J ends, which lost 2 bases and 0 bases, there was a span of 11 bases. The rearrangement uses TRBV6-6 and TRBJ2-1, with a weak D call TRBD1 (6 bases). Input material: peripheral blood. The origin of this receptor is a man aged 18-30 years with COVID-19, enrolled during active disease. The CDR3: CASSYGGGGSYNEQFF. CDR3 nucleotides: TGTGCCAGCAGTTACGGTGGGGGCGGCTCCTACAATGAGCAGTTCTTC.